A single sample gave rise to the 10 T cell receptor beta chains below, sequenced in a study of Ad26.COV2.S vaccination and SARS-CoV-2 variants. This sample's treatment: some 20 received Ad26.COV2.S at low or high dose, single or two shots; roughly 5 received placebo; per-sample allocation not given. Specimens were obtained on day 63 following the first vaccine or placebo injection. Using immunoSEQ multiplex PCR, the repertoire was profiled, and TCRdb retains in-frame clones only, with some absent. The repertoire consists of hundreds of thousands of clones, with roughly 90% occurring once and the leading ten covering 1.5%. This sample comprised peripheral blood, obtained in a trial of Ad26.COV2.S vaccine versus placebo. Receptors were obtained from a person aged 18-60 years who received the Ad26.COV2.S COVID-19 vaccine or a placebo.

The DNA of the CDR3 is TGTGCCAGCAGCTTGGGAATCTACAGGGGGCATGGGGCCAACGTCCTGACTTTC. It is translated as CASSLGIYRGHGANVLTF. The chain couples TRBV5-4 to TRBJ2-6; 9 bases agree with TRBD1. The CDR3 extends over 18 amino acids. In germline, CDR1 is SGHNT, CDR2 YYREEE (reference sequence). Trimming cost V 0 bases and J 3 bases; bases outside gene matches: 7. Filled out from reference TRBV5-4 and TRBJ2-6, the complete variable domain reads ETGVTQSPTHLIKTRGQQVTLRCSSQSGHNTVSWYQQALGQGPQFIFQYYREEENGRGNFPPRFSGLQFPNYSSELNVNALELDDSALYLCASSLGIYRGHGANVLTFGAGSRLTVL.

V gene TRBV12-3 or TRBV12-4 combines with J gene TRBJ2-1, with no clear D. The CDR3 consists of 11 residues. The germline V and J ends were trimmed by 7 bases and 3 bases, with 4 bases remaining between them. CDR3 sequence (DNA): TGTGCCAGCAAAGACTACAATGAGCAGTTCTTC. It encodes CASKDYNEQFF.

Only one count was recorded for this clone. The rearrangement uses TRBV27 and TRBJ2-7; TRBD1 is a possible D gene (5 bases). The CDR3 totals 15 residues. V lost 2 bases and J 3 bases, leaving 14 bases between the germline ends. The germline CDR1 and CDR2 sequences are MNHEY and SMNVEV (reference sequence). The CDR3 DNA sequence: TGTGCCAGCAGTTTAGGAGCAGGGTTCGGCTACGAGCAGTACTTC. It translates to CASSLGAGFGYEQYF.

This chain joins TRBV5-1 and TRBJ2-7; 10 bases fit TRBD2. The junction had 7 bases not matched to a gene; V was cut back by 4 bases and J by 0 bases. There are 16 residues in the CDR3. Looked up from germline, CDR1 is SGHRS and CDR2 is YFSETQ. The CDR3 here is CASSPTGTSASYEQYF. The DNA of the CDR3 is TGCGCCAGCAGCCCTACCGGGACTAGCGCCTCCTACGAGCAGTACTTC.

The chain has TRBV18 and TRBJ2-7; D may correspond to TRBD1 or TRBD2 (5 bases each). This CDR3 has 16 residues. Trimming removed 6 bases from V and 6 bases from J, with 24 bases in between. Germline loops: CDR1 KGHSH, CDR2 LQKENI. The CDR3 DNA reads as TGTGCCAGCTCCTCCGGGCCACTAAAGGGACGGCGCGAGCAGTACTTC. This codes for CASSSGPLKGRREQYF.

The count of this clone is one. The chain uses TRBV5-1 and TRBJ2-1; either TRBD1 or TRBD2 may fit D (5 bases each). The length of the CDR3 is 19 residues. Per the germline V gene, CDR1 is SGHRS and CDR2 is YFSETQ. V was shortened by 5 bases and J by 6 bases, with 30 bases between the two germline ends. CDR3 nucleotide sequence: TGCGCCAGCAGTCCGAGGGGTAAGACCCGGGACCCAACAGTCAATGAGCAGTTCTTC. It codes for CASSPRGKTRDPTVNEQFF.

The chain employs TRBV20-1 and TRBJ1-5, with D possibly matching TRBD1 (5 bases). V lost 3 bases, J lost 6 bases, and 15 bases lay in between. This CDR3 comprises 14 residues. Germline lookup yields CDR1 DFQATT and CDR2 SNEGSKA (reference sequence). This CDR3 is CSASLGASTQPQHF. The CDR3 DNA follows: TGCAGTGCTAGTTTAGGGGCGAGTACTCAGCCCCAGCATTTT.

The CDR3 spells CASSQVASGDTEAFF. The CDR3 nucleotides are TGCGCCAGCAGCCAAGTAGCGTCGGGTGACACTGAAGCTTTCTTT. The chain couples TRBV4-3 to TRBJ1-1; no reliable D call. CDR1 and CDR2 (germline): LGHNA, YSLEER. This CDR3 spans 15 amino acids. Trimming shortened V by 1 base and J by 3 bases, and 12 bases separated the two germline ends.

CDR3 sequence reads: CASSLGGPYEQYF. The CDR3 DNA sequence: TGTGCCAGTAGTTTGGGCGGACCCTACGAGCAGTACTTC. The rearrangement links TRBV19 to TRBJ2-7; D gene ambiguous. In germline, CDR1 is LNHDA, CDR2 SQIVND (reference sequence). Trimming left V 5 bases short and J 2 bases short, with 10 bases between. The CDR3 is made up of 13 amino acids.

This clone was observed a few times. The gene calls are TRBV28 and TRBJ2-7; 7 bases agree with TRBD2. Germline V gives CDR1 MDHEN, CDR2 SYDVKM. J gave up 4 bases and V 0 bases, and 0 bases lay outside the gene matches. This CDR3 is 13 amino acids long. CDR3 sequence reads: CASSLWGGYEQYF. Here the CDR3 DNA reads TGTGCCAGCAGTTTATGGGGAGGGTACGAGCAGTACTTC.